Presented here are 30 T cell receptor beta chains from one specimen sequenced in a study of metastatic and nonmetastatic thyroid tumors. Thyroid surgery was performed in patients who had received no treatment beforehand. TCRdb reanalyzed the PCR reads via MiXCR. This table holds some 35,000 clones, roughly 36% found once. The source material was tumor tissue. All receptors derive from a female donor with papillary thyroid cancer or a benign thyroid nodule (not recorded which). Some clones in this sample may be carry-over from other donors' samples.

This clone was picked up a small number of times. The chain couples TRBV27 to TRBJ2-7; D tentatively fits TRBD1 or TRBD2 (5 bases each). Trimming cost V 5 bases and J 0 bases, with 8 bases left between them. Germline V gene data show CDR1 as MNHEY and CDR2 as SMNVEV (reference sequence). CDR3 length: 13 amino acids. The CDR3 DNA reads as TGTGCCAGCAGTGGGACGGGCTCCTACGAGCAGTACTTC. Translated: CASSGTGSYEQYF.

The chain links TRBV2 to TRBJ2-1; D remains unclear. V lost 8 bases to trimming and J lost 4 bases, with 6 bases between them. The CDR3 is 11 residues long. Germline V gene sequence: CDR1 SNHLY, CDR2 FYNNEI. CDR3 sequence (DNA): TGTGCCAGCTGGCAGTACAATGAGCAGTTCTTC. Translated, it gives CASWQYNEQFF.

The chain links TRBV11-2 to TRBJ2-1; 10 nucleotides line up with TRBD2. J was trimmed by 7 bases and V by 5 bases; bases with no gene match: 11. CDR3 size: 16 residues. The germline V gene encodes CDR1 SGHAT and CDR2 FQNNGV. CDR3 amino acids: CASSPGRSGGVNEQFF. The CDR3 DNA reads TGTGCCAGCAGCCCCGGTCGCAGCGGGGGGGTAAATGAGCAGTTCTTC.

J is TRBJ2-1 and V is TRBV4-1; a possible D gene is TRBD1 (5 bases). The V and J ends lost 1 base and 3 bases respectively, with 10 bases between them. This CDR3 is built from 15 residues. Germline lookup yields CDR1 MGHRA and CDR2 YSYEKL. The DNA of the CDR3 is TGCGCCAGCAGCCAAGGACAGTTCGGCTACAATGAGCAGTTCTTC. Translated, it gives CASSQGQFGYNEQFF.

This clone was seen a few times. V and J are TRBV6-1 and TRBJ2-5; 12 bases match TRBD1. CDR3 size: 16 residues. In germline, CDR1 is MNHNS, CDR2 SASEGT. The junction had 8 bases not matched to a gene; V was cut back by 4 bases and J by 5 bases. CDR3 protein: CASSGGTGGARETQYF. Written as DNA, the CDR3 is TGTGCCAGCAGTGGAGGGACAGGGGGCGCGAGGGAGACCCAGTACTTC.

J is TRBJ2-2 and V is TRBV6-2 or TRBV6-3; tentatively, D is TRBD2 (5 bases). The CDR3 is made up of 14 amino acids. The germline CDR1 and CDR2 sequences are MNHEY and SVGEGT. The V gene lost 6 bases and the J gene lost 1 base, with 9 bases spanning the gap. CDR3 region: CASRPEGNTGELFF. Written as DNA, the CDR3 is TGTGCCAGCAGACCCGAGGGGAACACCGGGGAGCTGTTTTTT.

The chain uses TRBV11-1 and TRBJ2-7; D is perhaps TRBD2 (5 bases). Germline V CDR1 and CDR2: SGHAT, FQDESV (reference sequence). The V end lost 3 bases, the J end lost 0 bases, and 9 bases lay between the germline ends. The CDR3 runs 14 residues. The CDR3: CASSFSGSSYEQYF. CDR3 nucleotides: TGTGCCAGCAGCTTCAGCGGCAGCTCCTACGAGCAGTACTTC.

This clone was counted only a few times. The rearrangement uses TRBV28 and TRBJ2-3, with D hard to call. The germline CDR1 and CDR2 sequences are MDHEN and SYDVKM. The CDR3 consists of 15 residues. Trimming took off 5 bases at V and 0 bases at J, with 12 bases between the two ends. CDR3 bases: TGTGCCAGCAGTCTGAATAACCTGAGCACAGATACGCAGTATTTT. This encodes CASSLNNLSTDTQYF.

This clone has a handful of counts. CDR3: CASSLWELQGAGNTIYF. The DNA of the CDR3 is TGTGCCAGCAGTTTATGGGAACTTCAGGGGGCCGGAAACACCATATATTTT. The rearrangement joins TRBV28 to TRBJ1-3; 8 bases line up with TRBD1. J was trimmed by 4 bases and V by 0 bases; bases with no gene match: 8. This CDR3 is built from 17 residues. Germline CDR1 is MDHEN and CDR2 is SYDVKM.

This clone was recorded a few times. The rearrangement joins TRBV20-1 to TRBJ2-7; possibly TRBD1 for D (6 bases). The germline gives CDR1 DFQATT, CDR2 SNEGSKA (reference sequence). V was cut by 6 bases and J by 5 bases, with 17 bases left in between. This CDR3 has 13 amino acids. The CDR3: CSATFLEGDEQYF. CDR3 coding DNA: TGCAGTGCGACCTTTTTAGAGGGGGACGAGCAGTACTTC.

This clone appeared a few times. J is TRBJ1-2 and V is TRBV12-3 or TRBV12-4, with 9 bases fitting TRBD1. With 2 bases clipped from V and 7 bases from J, the junction kept 14 bases outside the gene matches. This CDR3 contains 17 residues. The CDR3 loop reads CASSLNEAGQGEGGYTF. The CDR3 DNA follows: TGTGCCAGCAGTTTAAATGAGGCGGGACAGGGAGAGGGTGGCTACACCTTC.

This clone is categorized as medium-sized. J is TRBJ2-2 and V is TRBV25-1, with 10 bases fitting TRBD1. Germline V CDR1 and CDR2: MGHDK, SYGVNS. V trimming: 2 bases; J trimming: 7 bases; junction bases outside the gene matches: 4. This CDR3 has 15 amino acids. The CDR3 DNA follows: TGTGCCAGCAGTGAACGACAGGGGGCGGGCGGGGAGCTGTTTTTT. It codes for CASSERQGAGGELFF.

The chain joins TRBV7-9 to TRBJ1-2, with a possible D match to TRBD1 (5 bases). Looked up from germline, CDR1 is SEHNR and CDR2 is FQNEAQ (reference sequence). V dropped 2 bases and J dropped 6 bases, with 10 bases sitting between them. The CDR3 has 13 amino acids. CDR3: CASSLWGVDGYTF. The CDR3 coding sequence is TGTGCCAGCAGCTTATGGGGGGTCGATGGCTACACCTTC.

The chain links TRBV10-2 to TRBJ2-2; D is ambiguous. The CDR3 is 14 residues long. Germline assignment: CDR1 WSHSY and CDR2 SAAADI. Trimming took off 3 bases at V and 5 bases at J, with 10 bases between the two ends. The CDR3 DNA reads as TGCGCCAGCAGTGAACGGGCGTGGACCGGGGAGCTGTTTTTT. It codes for CASSERAWTGELFF.

V is TRBV7-9 and J is TRBJ1-1; D gene unclear. CDR1 is SEHNR and CDR2 is FQNEAQ in the germline V gene (reference sequence). Trimming left V 1 base short and J 6 bases short, with 15 bases between. CDR3 length equals 15 residues. The CDR3 region is CASSLGSVQVAEAFF. CDR3 DNA: TGTGCCAGCAGCTTAGGTTCGGTTCAGGTGGCTGAAGCTTTCTTT.

The gene calls are TRBV28 and TRBJ2-7; the D is unclear. V dropped 5 bases and J dropped 2 bases, with 13 bases sitting between them. The CDR3 is 14 amino acids. From germline, CDR1 is MDHEN and CDR2 SYDVKM. CDR3 in DNA: TGTGCCAGCAGTGTCCGGACCCTCACCTACGAGCAGTACTTC. This codes for CASSVRTLTYEQYF. The full variable domain, with the rest looked up from reference TRBV28 and TRBJ2-7, is DVKVTQSSRYLVKRTGEKVFLECVQDMDHENMFWYRQDPGLGLRLIYFSYDVKMKEKGDIPEGYSVSREKKERFSLILESASTNQTSMYLCASSVRTLTYEQYFGPGTRLTVT.

The chain carries TRBV12-5 and TRBJ2-3; 12 nucleotides line up with TRBD2. The CDR3 covers 14 residues. The ends lost 4 bases at V and 12 bases at J; junction bases unmatched: 8. Germline assignment: CDR1 LGHNT and CDR2 FRNRAP. The CDR3 DNA is TGTGCTAGTGGTTCCTCAAGACTAGCGGGAGCACAGTATTTT. This sequence encodes CASGSSRLAGAQYF.

The rearrangement links TRBV6-1 to TRBJ2-6; D remains unclear. Germline V gene data show CDR1 as MNHNS and CDR2 as SASEGT. The CDR3 is made up of 15 amino acids. Trimming cost V 1 base and J 4 bases, with 8 bases left between them. The CDR3 bases are TGTGCCAGCAGTGAAGGTTACGGCGGGGCCAACGTCCTGACTTTC. This sequence encodes CASSEGYGGANVLTF.

This clone was seen only a few times. This sequence joins TRBV28 and TRBJ2-1; unclear D gene. The V end lost 2 bases, the J end lost 4 bases, and 6 bases lay between the germline ends. Germline assignment: CDR1 MDHEN and CDR2 SYDVKM. CDR3 length: 13 residues. CDR3 sequence reads: CASSLGRYNEQFF. The CDR3 DNA reads as TGTGCCAGCAGTTTAGGTCGGTACAATGAGCAGTTCTTC.

This clone turned up a few times. This rearrangement joins TRBV6-4 to TRBJ1-2, with D possibly being TRBD1 (6 bases). The germline gives CDR1 MRHNA, CDR2 SNTAGT. The ends were cut back, 7 bases at V and 5 bases at J, with 26 bases in the middle. The CDR3 has 17 amino acids. The CDR3 protein is CASKGMGGRGVLYGYTF. CDR3 in DNA: TGTGCCAGCAAGGGGATGGGGGGCAGAGGTGTTCTATATGGCTACACCTTC.

The chain has TRBV20-1 and TRBJ2-1, with 9 bases identical to TRBD1. V shed 0 bases and J 9 bases; nucleotides not matched to a gene: 9. Germline V gene data show CDR1 as DFQATT and CDR2 as SNEGSKA (reference sequence). The CDR3 spans 15 residues. CDR3 DNA: TGCAGTGCTAGAGATCCGGGACAGGGTCTCGTTGAGCAGTTCTTC. Translated, it gives CSARDPGQGLVEQFF.

The chain links TRBV20-1 to TRBJ1-2; 8 positions agree with TRBD1. The CDR3 spans 14 residues. CDR1 DFQATT and CDR2 SNEGSKA come from the germline V gene (reference sequence). With 0 bases clipped from V and 6 bases from J, the junction kept 6 bases outside the gene matches. CDR3 nucleotides: TGCAGTGCTAGAGATCCAACAGGGGGTCATGGCTACACCTTC. Its protein product is CSARDPTGGHGYTF.

This clone was detected many times. The chain is built from TRBV2 and TRBJ1-2; D remains unclear. V was clipped by 0 bases and J by 2 bases, with 7 bases between them. Germline V gene data show CDR1 as SNHLY and CDR2 as FYNNEI. This CDR3 spans 14 amino acids. CDR3 sequence (DNA): TGTGCCAGCAGTGAAGCGGCCCGCAACTATGGCTACACCTTC. Translated: CASSEAARNYGYTF.

Of note for this clone: A read error is possible here, since a much larger clone lies one base away. The V and J genes are TRBV28 and TRBJ2-4, with D perhaps matching TRBD2 (5 bases). CDR1 MDHEN and CDR2 SYDVKM come from the germline V gene. This CDR3 is built from 15 residues. Trimming shortened V by 5 bases and J by 2 bases, and 13 bases separated the two germline ends. The CDR3 region is CASSRRSGTKNIQYF. Here the CDR3 DNA reads TGTGCCAGCAGTCGGAGGTCGGGGACCAAAAACATTCAGTACTTC.

This clone was detected only a few times. The chain joins TRBV15 to TRBJ1-2; D gene unclear. CDR1 and CDR2 from the germline V gene are LNHNV and YYDKDF (reference sequence). Trimming removed 3 bases from V and 0 bases from J, with 11 bases in between. The CDR3 totals 15 residues. The CDR3: CATSSSNVANYGYTF. The DNA of the CDR3 is TGTGCCACCAGCAGCAGTAACGTAGCTAACTATGGCTACACCTTC.

This clone has only a few counts. This chain connects TRBV9 to TRBJ1-1; 7 bases map to TRBD1. V lost 0 bases and J lost 7; bases outside the gene matches: 18. In germline, CDR1 is SGDLS, CDR2 YYNGEE. The CDR3 consists of 18 residues. CDR3: CASSVEPYGQAEGGEAFF. As DNA, the CDR3 is TGTGCCAGCAGCGTAGAGCCTTACGGACAGGCCGAAGGAGGTGAAGCTTTCTTT.

This sequence joins TRBV30 and TRBJ1-6, with TRBD1 identical over 7 bases. J was trimmed by 7 bases and V by 0 bases; bases with no gene match: 9. The CDR3 is made up of 16 amino acids. The germline V gene encodes CDR1 GTSNPN and CDR2 SVGIG (reference sequence). This CDR3 is CAWSVRGQLINSPLHF. CDR3 sequence (DNA): TGTGCCTGGAGTGTACGGGGACAGCTAATCAATTCACCCCTCCACTTT.

The chain combines TRBV20-1 with TRBJ1-1, with D possibly matching TRBD1 (6 bases). The germline CDR1 and CDR2 sequences are DFQATT and SNEGSKA (reference sequence). V was trimmed by 8 bases and J by 6 bases, leaving 13 bases between them. The CDR3 spans 11 residues. Here the CDR3 DNA reads TGCAGTCCCAGGGGCGCAGCTGAAGCTTTCTTT. The encoded protein is CSPRGAAEAFF.

At least ten counts were recorded for this clone. The chain uses TRBV28 and TRBJ1-1, with TRBD1 identical over 8 bases. CDR1 is MDHEN and CDR2 is SYDVKM in the germline V gene. V lost 5 bases, J lost 10 bases, and 6 bases stayed unmatched. The CDR3 has 12 amino acids. The CDR3 is CASSPPDRAAFF. CDR3 nucleotides: TGTGCCAGCAGTCCTCCGGACAGGGCAGCTTTCTTT.

The chain joins TRBV3-1 to TRBJ2-2; the match to TRBD2 covers 8 bases. The germline V gene has CDR1 LGHDT and CDR2 YNNKEL (reference sequence). This CDR3 spans 15 amino acids. V lost 0 bases to trimming and J lost 7 bases; unmatched junction nucleotides: 4. The CDR3 nucleotides are TGTGCCAGCAGCCAAGATGCGGGGGGAATCGGGGAGCTGTTTTTT. It encodes CASSQDAGGIGELFF.